The entry that follows covers one T cell receptor (beta chain) sequence. What it recognizes is unknown. Regarding time point: pre-treatment sample, taken before nivolumab and TIL therapy. Stage 4 NSCLC adults joined between late 2017 and January 2020. This record belongs to a study of TIL therapy for anti-PD-1-resistant metastatic lung cancer. In the study overall: Median patient age was 54, ranging about 38-80 years. Whole-study results and caveats: The cohort had more treatment-naive, never-smoker and oncogene-addicted patients than typical. TIL clonotype persistence in blood showed no apparent association with response.

Sequencing used immunoSEQ v3. The method was immunoSEQ multiplex PCR; TCRdb's version includes in-frame clones alone and lacks a portion of them. The table has 12,000 or so clones, approximately 80% seen once; the top ten hold about a tenth. The junction had 7 bases not matched to a gene; V was cut back by 6 bases and J by 3 bases. The CDR3 runs to 15 residues. Germline V gene lookup returns CDR1 MNHEY and CDR2 SMNVEV (reference sequence). The TCR comes from a person between 25 and 80 years old with non-small cell lung cancer. The chain joins TRBV27 to TRBJ1-2, with 10 nucleotides matching TRBD1. The sequenced sample was blood, obtained at baseline. The CDR3 DNA reads as TGTGCCAGCAGCTTGGGGACAGGGGACTACTATGGCTACACCTTC. Protein: CASSLGTGDYYGYTF.